Below, one T cell receptor beta chain is given with its context. Its antigen remains undetermined. One base away there is no much larger clone; base qualities are not given. The library was prepared using the immunoSEQ multiplex PCR assay. Held by TCRdb, this immuneACCESS table contains in-frame sequences only and omits some clones. Under half of the omission traces to an unresolved V gene where checked; the cause of the rest is unknown. Here the sample has some 100,000 clones; almost 90% occur a single time. The top ten constitute around 14% of the sample. Based on the germline V gene, the CDR1 and CDR2 sequences are MDHEN and SYDVKM. V is cut by 3 bases and J by 5 bases, and the space between the germline ends is 18 bases. Spanning cysteine to phenylalanine, the CDR3 consists of 16 amino acids. Solely the CDR3 DNA is kept, with 48 bases framed from the first base. This sample was taken from a study of control samples from healthy donors and cancer patients (dated by TCRdb to 2020 to 2022).

The TCR originated in a man aged 25-40 years in good health. Recombination connected TRBV28 to TRBJ2-3; TRBD1 is perhaps the D gene, given 6 matching bases. Sequenced material: blood. The DNA sequence reads TGTGCCAGCAGTTTTGTTGGGGGCAAAAGATTAGATACGCAGTATTTT. This codes for CASSFVGGKRLDTQYF. Supplemented by the reference TRBV28 and TRBJ2-3 proteins around the CDR3, the complete variable domain is DVKVTQSSRYLVKRTGEKVFLECVQDMDHENMFWYRQDPGLGLRLIYFSYDVKMKEKGDIPEGYSVSREKKERFSLILESASTNQTSMYLCASSFVGGKRLDTQYFGPGTRLTVL.